Presented here are 28 T cell receptor beta chains from one specimen sequenced in a study of shared clonotypes between healthy human individuals. Positive CCR7 selection of CD45RO-negative cells yielded the naive CD8 cells, and terminally differentiated effector memory CD45RA+ cells were excluded. Clones were read by immunoSEQ multiplex PCR, and TCRdb kept only the in-frame ones, dropping some. The sample includes about 580,000 clones, 95% to 98% of them seen just once. The material sequenced was naive CD8+ T cells sorted from blood. These receptors all come from a man aged 30-40 years in good health.

The rearrangement links TRBV29-1 to TRBJ2-1; D is tentatively TRBD1 or TRBD2 (6 bases each). There are 17 residues in the CDR3. The V gene's germline CDR1 is SQVTM and CDR2 ANQGSEA. Trimming left V 6 bases short and J 0 bases short, with 21 bases between. CDR3 residues: CSVSPLVGGSSYNEQFF. CDR3 bases: TGCAGCGTCTCCCCCCTCGTAGGGGGGAGCTCCTACAATGAGCAGTTCTTC.

DNA for the CDR3: TGTGCCAGCAGCTTGGGGGCACCCTTGATGAACACTGAAGCTTTCTTT. Its translation: CASSLGAPLMNTEAFF. The J gene is TRBJ1-1, the V gene TRBV5-5; D gene ambiguous. V lost 0 bases and J lost 0, with 12 bases in between. The CDR3 contains 16 residues. Germline assignment: CDR1 SGHKS and CDR2 YYEKEE (reference sequence).

The chain combines TRBV19 with TRBJ1-1; D perhaps matches TRBD1 (6 bases). Deletions cut 9 bases from V and 0 bases from J, with 17 bases between. CDR1 and CDR2 (germline): LNHDA, SQIVND (reference sequence). The CDR3 runs 15 residues. In DNA, the CDR3 is TGTGCCAGCTTCGATCGGGGGCCTATGAACACTGAAGCTTTCTTT. As protein: CASFDRGPMNTEAFF.

This sequence joins TRBV29-1 and TRBJ2-1; D may be TRBD2 (6 bases). The length of the CDR3 is 16 residues. The germline CDR1 and CDR2 sequences are SQVTM and ANQGSEA. Deletions cut 4 bases from V and 8 bases from J, with 24 bases between. CDR3 bases: TGCAGCGTTGGCACTAGCACCCGCGACGGAATGGATGAGCAGTTCTTC. Protein: CSVGTSTRDGMDEQFF.

The chain has TRBV10-2 and TRBJ2-1, with D maybe TRBD2 (6 bases). CDR1 is WSHSY and CDR2 is SAAADI in the germline V gene. V was trimmed by 1 base and J by 9 bases, leaving 16 bases between them. The CDR3 sequence is 15 residues long. The CDR3 sequence is CASSELWGRGGEQFF. As DNA, the CDR3 is TGCGCCAGCAGTGAGTTGTGGGGTAGGGGAGGTGAGCAGTTCTTC.

This clone was detected only once. V usage is TRBV29-1 and J usage is TRBJ2-7; the match to TRBD2 covers 7 bases. The CDR3 loop spans 12 amino acids. V trimming: 7 bases; J trimming: 6 bases; junction bases outside the gene matches: 9. The germline gives CDR1 SQVTM, CDR2 ANQGSEA. The CDR3 loop reads CSATSGVGEQYF. CDR3 nucleotides: TGCAGCGCGACCAGCGGGGTCGGCGAGCAGTACTTC.

J is TRBJ2-1 and V is TRBV27; D is undetermined. Germline CDR1 MNHEY, CDR2 SMNVEV (reference sequence). Deletions cut 5 bases from V and 3 bases from J, with 5 bases between. There are 12 residues in the CDR3. The CDR3 DNA sequence: TGTGCCAGCAGTACCGTCTACAATGAGCAGTTCTTC. Its translation: CASSTVYNEQFF.

The rearrangement links TRBV29-1 to TRBJ2-7, with D possibly matching TRBD2 (5 bases). Trimming cost V 4 bases and J 2 bases, with 15 bases left between them. Germline V gene data show CDR1 as SQVTM and CDR2 as ANQGSEA. The CDR3 totals 14 residues. The CDR3 DNA follows: TGCAGCGTTGTTTATCGAGGGAAGACCTACGAGCAGTACTTC. Translating gives CSVVYRGKTYEQYF.

This chain uses TRBV6-5 with TRBJ2-1; no clear D gene. The CDR3 sequence is 13 residues long. The germline CDR1 and CDR2 sequences are MNHEY and SVGAGI. V was shortened by 0 bases and J by 8 bases, with 8 bases between the two germline ends. The CDR3 reads CASSYSTTHEQFF. The CDR3 bases are TGTGCCAGCAGTTACTCGACCACTCATGAGCAGTTCTTC.

The chain joins TRBV7-6 to TRBJ2-1; 11 positions agree with TRBD2. Germline V lookup: CDR1 SGHVS, CDR2 FNYEAQ. This CDR3 comprises 15 residues. Trimming took 4 bases from V and 7 from J; bases not matched to a gene: 6. CDR3 sequence reads: CASSSTSGRYNEQFF. The CDR3 region has the DNA TGTGCCAGCAGCTCCACTAGCGGGAGATATAATGAGCAGTTCTTC. The entire variable domain, with the rest obtained from reference TRBV7-6 and TRBJ2-1, is as follows: GAGVSQSPRYKVTKRGQDVALRCDPISGHVSLYWYRQALGQGPEFLTYFNYEAQQDKSGLPNDRFSAERPEGSISTLTIQRTEQRDSAMYRCASSSTSGRYNEQFFGPGTRLTVL.

J is TRBJ1-1 and V is TRBV27; 9 positions agree with TRBD1. CDR3 size: 15 residues. The V segment lost 5 bases and the J segment 3 bases; nucleotides outside the gene matches: 7. The V gene's germline CDR1 is MNHEY and CDR2 SMNVEV (reference sequence). CDR3 residues: CASSKRTGEDTEAFF. CDR3 in DNA: TGTGCCAGCAGTAAAAGGACAGGGGAGGACACTGAAGCTTTCTTT.

The V gene is TRBV29-1, the J gene TRBJ2-1; TRBD1 aligns across 9 bases. CDR3 length: 20 residues. In germline, CDR1 is SQVTM, CDR2 ANQGSEA. V lost 0 bases, J lost 4 bases, and 19 bases stayed unmatched. The CDR3 sequence: CSVEDGTLGYDRGGYNEQFF. In DNA, the CDR3 is TGCAGCGTTGAAGATGGGACCCTAGGGTACGACAGGGGGGGGTACAATGAGCAGTTCTTC.

The J gene is TRBJ1-4, the V gene TRBV19, with TRBD1 matching 7 bases. The germline V gene has CDR1 LNHDA and CDR2 SQIVND (reference sequence). The CDR3 extends over 14 amino acids. Trimming took 6 bases from V and 7 from J; bases not matched to a gene: 8. CDR3 in amino acids: CASSEKGAFEKLFF. The CDR3 DNA reads as TGTGCCAGTAGCGAAAAGGGGGCCTTTGAAAAACTGTTTTTT.

The V call is TRBV27, the J call TRBJ2-6; 12 bases are shared with TRBD1. The CDR3 runs to 18 residues. The germline V gene has CDR1 MNHEY and CDR2 SMNVEV (reference sequence). V shed 5 bases and J 0 bases; nucleotides not matched to a gene: 5. The CDR3 DNA reads TGTGCCAGCAGTACAGGGACAGGGGGCTCCTCTGGGGCCAACGTCCTGACTTTC. Translation gives CASSTGTGGSSGANVLTF.

This rearrangement joins TRBV2 to TRBJ2-3, with 9 positions matching TRBD2. J lost 0 bases, V lost 6 bases, and 7 bases had no gene match. The CDR3 runs to 16 residues. Germline V CDR1 and CDR2: SNHLY, FYNNEI. The CDR3 reads CASSPPGLASTDTQYF. The CDR3, as DNA: TGTGCCAGCAGCCCCCCGGGACTAGCTAGCACAGATACGCAGTATTTT.

V is TRBV5-6 and J is TRBJ1-1; a possible D gene is TRBD1 (5 bases). Germline CDR1 reads SGHDT; CDR2 reads YYEEEE. The CDR3 totals 14 residues. V lost 4 bases, J lost 5 bases, and 15 bases lay in between. CDR3 bases: TGTGCCAGCAGCGTCACCCGGCGGGGGACTGAAGCTTTCTTT. This sequence encodes CASSVTRRGTEAFF.

This clone has only one observation. The chain has TRBV29-1 and TRBJ2-1; possibly TRBD2 for D (5 bases). Germline assignment: CDR1 SQVTM and CDR2 ANQGSEA. V lost 7 bases and J lost 3, with 16 bases in between. The length of the CDR3 is 14 residues. The CDR3 DNA sequence: TGCAGCGCCCCGGGAAGGCAAAACTACAATGAGCAGTTCTTC. Its translation is CSAPGRQNYNEQFF.

The rearrangement links TRBV18 to TRBJ2-7, with 7 positions matching TRBD1. V lost 5 bases, J lost 2 bases, and 3 bases stayed unmatched. The CDR3 is made up of 13 amino acids. Germline CDR1 is KGHSH and CDR2 is LQKENI. The CDR3 DNA reads as TGTGCCAGCTCAGGTACAGGGGCCTACGAGCAGTACTTC. It encodes CASSGTGAYEQYF.

The chain employs TRBV27 and TRBJ2-1; 13 positions agree with TRBD2. CDR1 is MNHEY, CDR2 SMNVEV, per germline (reference sequence). The CDR3 spans 15 residues. Trimming at V came to 6 bases and at J to 9 bases, leaving 8 bases not matched to a gene. The CDR3 nucleotides read TGTGCCAGCAGCTCAGGACTAGCGGGAGCTGTTGAGCAGTTCTTC. Translation gives CASSSGLAGAVEQFF.

V gene TRBV2 combines with J gene TRBJ2-5, with D tentatively TRBD1 (6 bases). Trimming stripped 1 base from V and 1 base from J, with 10 bases between. In germline, CDR1 is SNHLY, CDR2 FYNNEI. This CDR3 is 15 amino acids long. CDR3 region: CASSEGFRGQETQYF. CDR3 DNA sequence: TGTGCCAGCAGTGAAGGGTTCAGGGGCCAAGAGACCCAGTACTTC.

The chain links TRBV5-6 to TRBJ1-2; D is uncertain. Deletions cut 1 base from V and 1 base from J, with 5 bases between. CDR3 length equals 13 residues. Germline V gene sequence: CDR1 SGHDT, CDR2 YYEEEE. Written as DNA, the CDR3 is TGTGCCAGCAGCTTGATCCTTAACTATGGCTACACCTTC. Encoded protein: CASSLILNYGYTF. The whole variable domain, filled in from reference TRBV5-6 and TRBJ1-2, reads DAGVTQSPTHLIKTRGQQVTLRCSPKSGHDTVSWYQQALGQGPQFIFQYYEEEERQRGNFPDRFSGHQFPNYSSELNVNALLLGDSALYLCASSLILNYGYTFGSGTRLTVV.

This clone was found once. The CDR3 sequence is CASSPLENTGELFF. The CDR3 region has the DNA TGCGCCAGCAGCCCGCTAGAAAACACCGGGGAGCTGTTTTTT. The J gene is TRBJ2-2, the V gene TRBV5-1; no definite D call. Germline lookup yields CDR1 SGHRS and CDR2 YFSETQ. CDR3 size: 14 residues. With 4 bases removed from V and 2 bases from J, the gap between germline ends came to 9 bases.

This rearrangement joins TRBV5-6 to TRBJ2-5; D unresolved. CDR3 size: 11 residues. Germline loops: CDR1 SGHDT, CDR2 YYEEEE. Trimming removed 3 bases at V and 4 bases at J, with 4 bases between. The CDR3 DNA reads as TGTGCCAGCAGCTCCCCAGAGACCCAGTACTTC. Its translation: CASSSPETQYF.

This chain connects TRBV29-1 to TRBJ2-3; 8 bases are shared with TRBD2. The CDR3 length is 16 residues. V dropped 7 bases and J dropped 1; count of bases not matched to a gene: 13. CDR1 is SQVTM, CDR2 ANQGSEA, per germline. CDR3 sequence (DNA): TGCAGCGCAGCCGGGGGGGGTGTTGGACGCACAGATACGCAGTATTTT. Translated, it gives CSAAGGGVGRTDTQYF.

Concerning this clone itself: One end of the junction is discordant with germline, which a read error may explain. The chain links TRBV7-7 to TRBJ2-1; the match to TRBD2 covers 8 bases. The germline gives CDR1 SSHAT, CDR2 FNYEAQ (reference sequence). The CDR3 sequence is 15 residues long. In DNA, the CDR3 is TGTGCTAGCAGCTTAGAAGCGGGAGCTTACAATGAGCAGTTCTTC. It codes for CASSLEAGAYNEQFF.

V usage is TRBV28 and J usage is TRBJ1-5, with a weak D call TRBD1 (5 bases). V shed 7 bases and J shed 4 bases, with 14 bases lying between them. The CDR3 is 14 amino acids. Germline values: CDR1 MDHEN, CDR2 SYDVKM. The chain's CDR3 is CASTPDRKNQPQHF. CDR3 nucleotide sequence: TGTGCCAGCACCCCCGACAGAAAGAATCAGCCCCAGCATTTT. Using reference TRBV28 and TRBJ1-5 for the parts outside the CDR3, the full variable domain is DVKVTQSSRYLVKRTGEKVFLECVQDMDHENMFWYRQDPGLGLRLIYFSYDVKMKEKGDIPEGYSVSREKKERFSLILESASTNQTSMYLCASTPDRKNQPQHFGDGTRLSIL.

The chain carries TRBV19 and TRBJ2-2; tentatively, D is TRBD2 (6 bases). V lost 5 bases to trimming and J lost 0 bases, with 10 bases between them. Germline V gene sequence: CDR1 LNHDA, CDR2 SQIVND (reference sequence). This CDR3 comprises 15 residues. The CDR3 DNA reads TGTGCCAGTAGTCCGGGACTTACGAACACCGGGGAGCTGTTTTTT. Residues: CASSPGLTNTGELFF.

This clone has only one observation. The rearrangement joins TRBV7-9 to TRBJ2-7; TRBD2 matches at 9 bases. This CDR3 has 15 residues. V was pared by 1 base and J by 6 bases, with 7 bases of the junction left unmatched. CDR1 is SEHNR and CDR2 is FQNEAQ in the germline V gene (reference sequence). The CDR3 here is CASSLGVSGSLEQYF. CDR3 bases: TGTGCCAGCAGCTTAGGGGTTAGCGGGAGTCTCGAGCAGTACTTC.